A selection of T cell receptor beta chains follows, all from one sample in a study of T cell repertoires in cytomegalovirus infection. No cognate antigen is known for these TCRs. TCRdb used MiXCR to reprocess the reads, holding one entry per CDR3 protein. There are hundreds of thousands of distinct CDR3 sequences in the sample; more than 40% occur only once, and 43% lies in the top ten. The starting material was cultured PBMCs, obtained from culture after CMV antigen stimulation. Every receptor here comes from a human donor in good health (CMV status not recorded). Some clones in this sample may be carry-over from other donors' samples. Both conserved end residues are part of each CDR3. The D gene is left open where the match is weak. Only part of the rows carry a size: once, few, many, or a class if the clone is expanded.

TRBV29-1,TRBJ2-7,TRBD1,-,TGCAGCGTTGAAATGGTTGGGACAGACTACGAGCAGTACTTC,CSVEMVGTDYEQYF
TRBV14,TRBJ2-3,-,few,TGTGCCAGCAGCCAAGATTGGCTAAGCACAGATACGCAGTATTTT,CASSQDWLSTDTQYF
TRBV6-2/TRBV6-3,TRBJ2-7,-,-,TGTGCCAGCAGCTCCGGACGGGGCCTCGGGGAGCAGTACTTC,CASSSGRGLGEQYF
TRBV7-9,TRBJ2-3,-,-,TGTGCCAGCAGCTTAGCGGGCGGTGAACCAGATACGCAGTATTTT,CASSLAGGEPDTQYF
TRBV7-6,TRBJ1-6,-,few,TGTGCCAGCAGCTTAAAAAGGGAGGGGAATTCACCCCTCCACTTT,CASSLKREGNSPLHF
TRBV11-2,TRBJ2-7,-,-,TGTGCCAGCAGCTTGGGCATGTTTTCCTACGAGCAGTACTTC,CASSLGMFSYEQYF
TRBV7-2,TRBJ1-5,-,many,TGTGCCAGCAGCCAGGACAGCCTAAATCAGCCCCAGCATTTT,CASSQDSLNQPQHF
TRBV7-2,TRBJ2-5,-,many,TGTGCCAGCAGCCCTTCACCCCAAGAGACCCAGTACTTC,CASSPSPQETQYF
TRBV6-1,TRBJ2-2,-,-,TGTGCCACCGGCCAGACGAACACCGGGGAGCTGTTTTTT,CATGQTNTGELFF
TRBV28,TRBJ2-7,TRBD2,-,TGTGCCAGCAGTTTGGGGCCGGGGGGGGCCGACTTC,CASSLGPGGADF
TRBV7-8,TRBJ1-3,-,few,TGTGCCAGCAGCTCCGTGAGCTCTGGAAACACCATATATTTT,CASSSVSSGNTIYF
TRBV5-1,TRBJ2-6,-,-,TGCGCCAGCAGCTTCGACCCCCCTTGGGCCAACGTCCTGACTTTC,CASSFDPPWANVLTF
TRBV7-9,TRBJ2-5,-,-,TGTGCCAGCACCGATAGTATCGGGCCTTCAGAGACCCAGTACTTC,CASTDSIGPSETQYF
TRBV12-3/TRBV12-4,TRBJ1-2,-,-,TGTGCCAGCACCGTAGGGGGGGGGACGTCCTATGGCTACACCTTC,CASTVGGGTSYGYTF
TRBV6-2/TRBV6-3,TRBJ2-3,TRBD2,once,TGTGCCAGCAGTCCCAGCGGGGCGGGAGGGGGCACAGATACGCAGTATTTT,CASSPSGAGGGTDTQYF
TRBV7-6,TRBJ2-1,TRBD2,few,TGTGCCAGCAGCCCTATAGCGGGAGGGATCTACAATGAGCAGTTCTTC,CASSPIAGGIYNEQFF
TRBV4-2,TRBJ2-1,-,once,TGTGCCAGCAGCCAAGATCAGGAAGAAGCTTCCTACAATGAGCAGTTCTTC,CASSQDQEEASYNEQFF
TRBV15,TRBJ2-5,-,-,TGTGCCACCAGCAGAGATTTAGGGGCCCAAGAGACCCAGTACTTC,CATSRDLGAQETQYF
TRBV12-3/TRBV12-4,TRBJ1-5,-,few,TGTGCCAGCAGTGGAGGGTCATATAGCAATCAGCCCCAGCATTTT,CASSGGSYSNQPQHF
TRBV18,TRBJ1-6,-,-,TGTGCCAGCTCACCCAGGGGCTCGGGGAATAATTCACCCCTCCACTTT,CASSPRGSGNNSPLHF
TRBV25-1,TRBJ2-7,TRBD1,-,TGTGCCAGCAGTGAAGTAGTGGGACAGGGCTACGAGCAGTACTTC,CASSEVVGQGYEQYF
TRBV27,TRBJ1-6,-,few,TGTGCCAGCAGTTTAATGCTGGGGGATTCACCCCTCCACTTT,CASSLMLGDSPLHF
TRBV19,TRBJ2-1,TRBD2,-,TGTGCCAGTAATCGGGTACTAGGGGGTTGGGGACTAGCGGGAGGTAATGAGCAGTTCTTC,CASNRVLGGWGLAGGNEQFF
TRBV23-1,TRBJ1-5,TRBD1,-,TGCGCCAGCAGTCAATGGTGGGACAGGGCGAGTCGGGACCGCAATCAGCCCCAGCATTTT,CASSQWWDRASRDRNQPQHF
TRBV9,TRBJ2-2,-,-,TGTGCCAGCAGCGTAGTTCCCAGCGTGTACACCGGGGAGCTGTTTTTT,CASSVVPSVYTGELFF
TRBV6-6,TRBJ2-7,-,-,TGTGCCAGCAGAAAGACTGTCGAGGGGGCCTACGAGCAGTACTTC,CASRKTVEGAYEQYF
TRBV20-1,TRBJ2-7,TRBD1,-,TGCAGTGCTAGAGATGTACAGGGGGGATACGAGCAGTACTTC,CSARDVQGGYEQYF
TRBV20-1,TRBJ2-5,TRBD2,-,TGCAGTGCTCTCAGACTAGCCCACGGTGCCCAGTACTTC,CSALRLAHGAQYF
TRBV7-8,TRBJ2-7,TRBD2,many,TGTGCCAGCAGCTTAGATAGCGGGAGAATGGGCGAGCAGTACTTC,CASSLDSGRMGEQYF
TRBV5-1,TRBJ2-1,-,once,TGCGCCAGCAGGCAGGGGCAGAGGCCAGGCGATGAGCAGTTCTTC,CASRQGQRPGDEQFF
TRBV7-2,TRBJ1-2,TRBD1,few,TGTGCCAGCAGCTTAGGGACAGGGTGGGGAGACGGCTACACCTTC,CASSLGTGWGDGYTF
TRBV7-6,TRBJ1-1,-,-,TGTGCCAGCAGCTTAGGCGGGCTAGGAGGAGCTTTCTTT,CASSLGGLGGAFF
TRBV7-2,TRBJ2-1,TRBD2,few,TGTGCCAGCAGCTTAGCGGTAGCGGGAGACTTC,CASSLAVAGDF
TRBV5-1,TRBJ2-5,-,few,TGCGCCAGCAGCTTGAAGGGCAGGGCGGAAGAGACCCAGTACTTC,CASSLKGRAEETQYF
TRBV11-1,TRBJ2-7,-,-,TGTGCCAGCAGCTTAATTGGCGCGGGCTACGAGCAGTACTTC,CASSLIGAGYEQYF
TRBV7-9,TRBJ2-2,-,few,TGTGCCAGCAGCTCAATGGGGTCTAACCCGAACACCGGGGAGCTGTTTTTT,CASSSMGSNPNTGELFF
TRBV11-2,TRBJ1-1,-,-,TGTGCCAGCAGCTTGCCCGATCAAGGGACTGAAGCTTTCTTT,CASSLPDQGTEAFF
TRBV10-3,TRBJ2-7,TRBD1,few,TGTGCCATCAGTGAGGCAGTACAGGGGGCCAAGCAGTACTTC,CAISEAVQGAKQYF
TRBV2,TRBJ2-1,TRBD2,-,TGTGCCAGCAGGTGGAGGGGACTAGCGGACAATGAGCAGTTCTTC,CASRWRGLADNEQFF
TRBV6-2/TRBV6-3,TRBJ2-3,-,-,TGTGCCAGCTCTAGCGAGGCAGATACGCAGTATTTT,CASSSEADTQYF
TRBV19,TRBJ2-1,-,few,TGTGCCAGTACCTCGAACAGCCGGGGAGCCATTTACTCCTACAATGAGCAGTTCTTC,CASTSNSRGAIYSYNEQFF
TRBV6-6,TRBJ1-5,-,few,TGTGCCAGCAGCGCGGGGGATCAGCCCCAGCATTTT,CASSAGDQPQHF
TRBV6-1,TRBJ2-1,-,-,TGTGCCAGCAGTGAATGGTCTGGGGGGAATGAGCAGTTCTTC,CASSEWSGGNEQFF